Listed here are 18 T cell receptor beta chains from one sample, sequenced in a study of cytotoxic CD8 clonotypes in ibrutinib-treated CLL. Generated by immunoSEQ multiplex PCR, the TCRdb table keeps only in-frame clones and is missing some. The table records approximately 200,000 clones, about two thirds of them present only once. The sequences come from PBMCs, collected after 24 months of ibrutinib treatment. The receptors come from a human donor with chronic lymphocytic leukemia.

This rearrangement joins TRBV30 to TRBJ1-4, with D unresolved. Germline CDR1 is GTSNPN and CDR2 is SVGIG (reference sequence). Deletions cut 7 bases from V and 8 bases from J, with 17 bases between. The CDR3 extends over 13 amino acids. The CDR3: CAFRGAGNEKLFF. The CDR3 DNA reads TGTGCCTTTCGGGGAGCTGGTAACGAAAAACTGTTTTTT.

This clone was picked up a small number of times. CDR3 protein: CASSSGPDGYNEQFF. The CDR3 DNA reads as TGTGCCAGCAGCTCCGGACCGGACGGTTACAATGAGCAGTTCTTC. J is TRBJ2-1 and V is TRBV11-2; D not certain. The CDR3 contains 15 residues. The germline V gene has CDR1 SGHAT and CDR2 FQNNGV. V was shortened by 4 bases and J by 4 bases, with 14 bases between the two germline ends.

This chain links TRBV5-4 with TRBJ2-5, with 8 bases identical to TRBD1. With V trimmed by 4 bases and J by 5 bases, 4 bases remained unmatched. The germline V gene encodes CDR1 SGHNT and CDR2 YYREEE (reference sequence). This CDR3 contains 13 residues. CDR3: CASSQGAGETQYF. The CDR3 DNA reads TGTGCCAGCAGCCAGGGGGCAGGGGAGACCCAGTACTTC.

The chain recombines TRBV27 with TRBJ2-7, with a weak D call TRBD1 (6 bases). Per the germline V gene, CDR1 is MNHEY and CDR2 is SMNVEV (reference sequence). V lost 7 bases to trimming and J lost 2 bases, with 15 bases between them. The CDR3 consists of 14 residues. The CDR3 reads CASNKQGITYEQYF. Here the CDR3 DNA reads TGTGCCAGCAATAAACAGGGTATAACCTACGAGCAGTACTTC.

This chain connects TRBV4-1 to TRBJ2-1; D remains unclear. V was clipped by 2 bases and J by 0 bases, with 14 bases between them. The CDR3 contains 17 residues. CDR1 is MGHRA and CDR2 is YSYEKL in the germline V gene. The CDR3 DNA sequence: TGCGCCAGCAGCCAACAAACAACACCGAGCTCCTACAATGAGCAGTTCTTC. Its translation is CASSQQTTPSSYNEQFF.

This clone has more than one count but fewer than ten. The chain employs TRBV7-8 and TRBJ1-3, with D uncertain. V was shortened by 2 bases and J by 2 bases, with 10 bases between the two germline ends. Germline values: CDR1 SGHVS, CDR2 FQNEAQ. The CDR3 consists of 15 residues. In DNA form, the CDR3 reads TGTGCCAGCAGCTTATCTGGGTTTCCTGGAAACACCATATATTTT. It encodes CASSLSGFPGNTIYF.

This chain connects TRBV5-4 to TRBJ2-3; TRBD2 matches at 7 bases. The germline CDR1 and CDR2 sequences are SGHNT and YYREEE (reference sequence). Unmatched junction bases numbered 10, after V lost 6 bases and J lost 0 bases. The CDR3 covers 16 residues. The CDR3 is CASTTELATSTDTQYF. The DNA for the CDR3 is TGTGCCAGCACCACAGAACTAGCGACTAGCACAGATACGCAGTATTTT.

The gene calls are TRBV28 and TRBJ1-1, with no clear D. Germline V gene sequence: CDR1 MDHEN, CDR2 SYDVKM. The CDR3 is 13 residues long. V was cut by 3 bases and J by 1 base, with 6 bases left in between. DNA for the CDR3: TGTGCCAGCAGTTTCACCAGGAACACTGAAGCTTTCTTT. Translated, it gives CASSFTRNTEAFF.

This clone was observed a handful of times. This chain uses TRBV11-2 with TRBJ2-7, with 7 bases that match TRBD2. The CDR3 contains 13 residues. The V and J ends lost 4 bases and 6 bases, in that order; junction bases with no gene match: 6. Looked up from germline, CDR1 is SGHAT and CDR2 is FQNNGV. For the CDR3, the DNA is TGTGCCAGCAGCTCCGGGACGGGGGGCGAGCAGTACTTC. Encoded protein: CASSSGTGGEQYF.

The CDR3 sequence: CASSPSRAPGELFF. Here the CDR3 DNA reads TGTGCCAGCTCACCAAGTCGGGCGCCCGGGGAGCTGTTTTTT. V gene TRBV18 combines with J gene TRBJ2-2; D ambiguous. V lost 2 bases to trimming and J lost 6 bases, with 10 bases between them. The CDR3 consists of 14 residues. Germline V gene lookup returns CDR1 KGHSH and CDR2 LQKENI.

This chain links TRBV5-1 with TRBJ2-7; D perhaps matches TRBD1 (6 bases). Germline-derived CDR1 and CDR2 are SGHRS and YFSETQ. This CDR3 has 15 amino acids. V was cut by 4 bases and J by 6 bases, with 20 bases left in between. CDR3 sequence (DNA): TGCGCCAGCAGCGCGGACAGTCCTATATCATCCGAGCAGTACTTC. It specifies CASSADSPISSEQYF.

The rearrangement joins TRBV28 to TRBJ2-7; 8 bases are a match to TRBD2. The CDR3 covers 16 residues. CDR1 and CDR2 from the germline V gene are MDHEN and SYDVKM. V shed 3 bases, J shed 1 base, and the junction held 8 bases outside the gene matches. The CDR3 reads CASSFHTSGGSYEQYF. The CDR3 coding sequence is TGTGCCAGCAGTTTTCACACTAGCGGAGGGTCCTACGAGCAGTACTTC. Looking up the rest from reference TRBV28 and TRBJ2-7 gives the full variable domain: DVKVTQSSRYLVKRTGEKVFLECVQDMDHENMFWYRQDPGLGLRLIYFSYDVKMKEKGDIPEGYSVSREKKERFSLILESASTNQTSMYLCASSFHTSGGSYEQYFGPGTRLTVT.

The genes are TRBV28 and TRBJ2-7, with TRBD2 matching 8 bases. Per the germline V gene, CDR1 is MDHEN and CDR2 is SYDVKM. The CDR3 covers 15 residues. V was clipped by 7 bases and J by 3 bases; unmatched bases: 11. Written as DNA, the CDR3 is TGTGCCAGCACCCGGTGGAGCGGGAGCAGCTACGAGCAGTACTTC. It codes for CASTRWSGSSYEQYF.

The sample holds a few counts of this clone. The gene calls are TRBV30 and TRBJ1-5; D gene uncertain. The germline V gene has CDR1 GTSNPN and CDR2 SVGIG (reference sequence). The CDR3 has 13 amino acids. With 2 bases removed from V and 2 bases from J, the gap between germline ends came to 7 bases. This CDR3 is CAWSNMGNQPQHF. The CDR3 bases are TGTGCCTGGAGTAATATGGGCAATCAGCCCCAGCATTTT.

The chain combines TRBV4-3 with TRBJ2-5, with 7 bases identical to TRBD1. The V gene end was trimmed by 3 bases and the J gene end by 4 bases; junction bases not matched to a gene: 8. The CDR3 runs to 15 residues. Germline V gene sequence: CDR1 LGHNA, CDR2 YSLEER. CDR3 sequence (DNA): TGCGCCAGCAGCCATAACAGGGGAGAGGGAGAGACCCAGTACTTC. Encoded protein: CASSHNRGEGETQYF.

The V gene is TRBV4-1, the J gene TRBJ2-7, with 9 bases aligning to TRBD2. The germline V gene has CDR1 MGHRA and CDR2 YSYEKL. Trimming removed 2 bases from V and 3 bases from J; junction bases left unmatched: 5. The CDR3 contains 15 residues. CDR3 residues: CASSQPGTSSYEQYF. Here the CDR3 DNA reads TGCGCCAGCAGCCAACCCGGGACTAGCAGCTACGAGCAGTACTTC.

The chain recombines TRBV4-3 with TRBJ2-1; no definite D call. The V end lost 4 bases, the J end lost 2 bases, and 9 bases lay between the germline ends. Looked up from germline, CDR1 is LGHNA and CDR2 is YSLEER. The CDR3 covers 14 residues. The CDR3 nucleotides are TGCGCCAGCAGCCGTGAGTTCGCCTACAATGAGCAGTTCTTC. Protein: CASSREFAYNEQFF.

DNA of the CDR3: TGTGCCAGTAGTGGCGCCGGGGACTCCAGTTATGGCTACACCTTC. This gives the protein CASSGAGDSSYGYTF. This chain joins TRBV19 and TRBJ1-2, with D maybe TRBD1 (5 bases). Germline assignment: CDR1 LNHDA and CDR2 SQIVND (reference sequence). The CDR3 contains 15 residues. Between the trimmed V and J ends, which lost 5 bases and 5 bases, there was a span of 18 bases.